Following are 23 T cell receptor beta chains from one sample sequenced in a study of CD4 T cells in relation to SARS-CoV-2 and coronaviruses. This table comes from immunoSEQ multiplex PCR, and its TCRdb copy is limited to in-frame clones, with some not included. The sample yields some 68,000 clones, more than 80% seen once. The unexposed donors gave CD4+ T cells in 2011-2018, prior to COVID-19. Sequences were obtained from naive CD4+ T cells from PBMCs. Specified subset: naive CD4+ T cells isolated by negative enrichment. Receptor source: a human donor in good health.

V usage is TRBV19 and J usage is TRBJ2-7; 7 bases fit TRBD1. After removal of 5 bases from V and 4 bases from J, the junction contained 5 bases not matched to a gene. The CDR3 spans 13 residues. Germline values: CDR1 LNHDA, CDR2 SQIVND (reference sequence). The CDR3 sequence: CASSRDRTYEQYF. The DNA for the CDR3 is TGTGCCAGTAGTCGGGACAGAACGTACGAGCAGTACTTC.

V usage is TRBV2 and J usage is TRBJ2-4, with D perhaps matching TRBD2 (5 bases). V was shortened by 5 bases and J by 2 bases, with 10 bases between the two germline ends. CDR3 length: 14 residues. Germline V gene sequence: CDR1 SNHLY, CDR2 FYNNEI. The CDR3 nucleotides are TGTGCCAGCAGTAAAGAGCGGACCAAAAACATTCAGTACTTC. It is translated as CASSKERTKNIQYF.

The chain links TRBV7-2 to TRBJ1-1; D is unclear. The V end was cut by 1 base, the J end by 3 bases, with 9 bases between. Germline loops: CDR1 SGHTA, CDR2 FQGNSA. The CDR3 spans 14 residues. DNA for the CDR3: TGTGCCAGCAGCTTAGGGGTTGGGGACACTGAAGCTTTCTTT. Translation gives CASSLGVGDTEAFF.

V usage is TRBV11-3 and J usage is TRBJ2-5, with 12 bases lining up with TRBD1. With 1 base clipped from V and 5 bases from J, the junction kept 5 bases outside the gene matches. The CDR3 spans 16 residues. CDR1 and CDR2 from the germline V gene are SGHNT and YENEEA. The CDR3 DNA is TGTGCCAGCAGCTTAGGGGACAGGGGGCGAGGTGAGACCCAGTACTTC. As protein: CASSLGDRGRGETQYF.

The chain carries TRBV19 and TRBJ2-7; tentatively, D is TRBD1 or TRBD2 (5 bases each). The CDR3 runs to 13 residues. Trimming removed 7 bases at V and 9 bases at J, with 19 bases between. Germline V gives CDR1 LNHDA, CDR2 SQIVND (reference sequence). DNA of the CDR3: TGTGCCAGTACCGACAACGGGGCCGGTGGGCAGTACTTC. Protein: CASTDNGAGGQYF.

This chain uses TRBV7-2 with TRBJ1-6, with D unresolved. This CDR3 has 15 amino acids. Germline V gives CDR1 SGHTA, CDR2 FQGNSA. V was trimmed by 4 bases and J by 9 bases, leaving 16 bases between them. DNA for the CDR3: TGTGCCAGCAGCTCCTCTGACGCTAAAGGTTCACCCCTCCACTTT. Encoded protein: CASSSSDAKGSPLHF.

The chain recombines TRBV2 with TRBJ2-2, with TRBD2 matching over 7 bases. The trim removed 4 bases at V and 7 bases at J, leaving 9 bases unmatched. Germline CDR1 reads SNHLY; CDR2 reads FYNNEI. The CDR3 loop spans 15 amino acids. As DNA, the CDR3 is TGTGCCAGCAGTGGAACTAGCGCCCACATCGGGGAGCTGTTTTTT. This sequence encodes CASSGTSAHIGELFF. The complete variable domain, with remaining parts taken from reference TRBV2 and TRBJ2-2, reads EPEVTQTPSHQVTQMGQEVILRCVPISNHLYFYWYRQILGQKVEFLVSFYNNEISEKSEIFDDQFSVERPDGSNFTLKIRSTKLEDSAMYFCASSGTSAHIGELFFGEGSRLTVL.

This clone was recorded only once. The CDR3 bases are TGTGCCAGCAGTTACTCGGGTCCTCCTGGAGCTTTCTTT. It yields the protein CASSYSGPPGAFF. The V gene is TRBV6-5, the J gene TRBJ1-1, with D unclear. Germline lookup yields CDR1 MNHEY and CDR2 SVGAGI. The CDR3 is 13 residues long. The V end lost 0 bases, the J end lost 10 bases, and 12 bases lay between the germline ends.

The chain couples TRBV25-1 to TRBJ1-6, with 8 bases matching TRBD1. Per the germline V gene, CDR1 is MGHDK and CDR2 is SYGVNS. This CDR3 comprises 16 residues. Trimming took 9 bases from V and 3 from J; bases not matched to a gene: 10. CDR3 nucleotide sequence: TGTGCCAGTTCAGCCGGGACAGGTTTCTATAATTCACCCCTCCACTTT. Translated, it gives CASSAGTGFYNSPLHF.

This clone was recorded once. The chain employs TRBV5-6 and TRBJ2-5; D is undetermined. Germline V gene data show CDR1 as SGHDT and CDR2 as YYEEEE. The germline V and J ends were trimmed by 0 bases and 5 bases, with 11 bases remaining between them. The CDR3 runs to 14 residues. The CDR3 is CASSLEVVGETQYF. The CDR3 DNA follows: TGTGCCAGCAGCTTGGAGGTAGTCGGCGAGACCCAGTACTTC.

This chain links TRBV10-3 with TRBJ1-5; possible D gene TRBD1, 6 bases. Germline values: CDR1 ENHRY, CDR2 SYGVKD. V lost 0 bases to trimming and J lost 6 bases, with 24 bases between them. The CDR3 runs to 19 residues. The CDR3 loop reads CAISESMGGEGVFGQPQHF. The CDR3 DNA reads as TGTGCCATCAGTGAGTCGATGGGGGGCGAAGGAGTGTTTGGTCAGCCCCAGCATTTT.

The chain carries TRBV3-1 (or the pseudogene TRBV3-2) and TRBJ2-3; D uncertain. Germline V gene data show CDR1 as LGHDT and CDR2 as YNNKEL (reference sequence). This CDR3 is 18 amino acids long. Trimming stripped 1 base from V and 2 bases from J, with 19 bases between. CDR3 sequence (DNA): TGTGCCAGCAGCCAAGTGTTCGGGCGGTCTCTATACACAGATACGCAGTATTTT. It encodes CASSQVFGRSLYTDTQYF.

In nucleotides, the CDR3 is TGCGCCAGCAGCCGGGACAGTCGAAGCTACAATGAGCAGTTCTTC. Protein product: CASSRDSRSYNEQFF. The V call is TRBV5-1, the J call TRBJ2-1; 7 bases fit TRBD1. The V and J ends lost 4 bases and 3 bases, in that order; junction bases with no gene match: 7. The CDR3 extends over 15 amino acids. Germline assignment: CDR1 SGHRS and CDR2 YFSETQ.

V usage is TRBV6-2 or TRBV6-3 and J usage is TRBJ1-1; no clear D gene. This CDR3 has 12 amino acids. Per germline, CDR1 MNHEY and CDR2 SVGEGT. Trimming stripped 5 bases from V and 0 bases from J, with 4 bases between. CDR3 region: CASSPLNTEAFF. The CDR3 DNA is TGTGCCAGCAGTCCCTTGAACACTGAAGCTTTCTTT.

The chain carries TRBV4-2 and TRBJ2-7; 7 bases line up with TRBD1. The junction had 11 bases not matched to a gene; V was cut back by 2 bases and J by 7 bases. The CDR3 consists of 15 residues. The germline V gene encodes CDR1 LGHNA and CDR2 YNFKEQ. The CDR3 sequence: CASSQLTGAAGEQYF. CDR3 in DNA: TGTGCCAGCAGCCAACTTACAGGGGCCGCAGGTGAGCAGTACTTC.

CDR3 sequence: CAISESRTSYEQYF. In nucleotides, the CDR3 is TGTGCCATCAGTGAGTCGAGGACTTCCTACGAGCAGTACTTC. V gene TRBV10-3 combines with J gene TRBJ2-7; maybe TRBD2 (5 bases). Trimming took off 0 bases at V and 1 base at J, with 7 bases between the two ends. Germline loops: CDR1 ENHRY, CDR2 SYGVKD. The CDR3 covers 14 residues.

The V gene is TRBV19, the J gene TRBJ2-5; possible D gene TRBD2, 5 bases. Germline V gene data show CDR1 as LNHDA and CDR2 as SQIVND (reference sequence). Deletions cut 6 bases from V and 1 base from J, with 12 bases between. This CDR3 has 14 amino acids. CDR3 sequence reads: CASRPGGGQETQYF. The CDR3 DNA is TGTGCCAGTAGGCCAGGCGGAGGCCAAGAGACCCAGTACTTC.

This rearrangement joins TRBV11-3 to TRBJ2-5; 10 bases fit TRBD2. The germline V gene has CDR1 SGHNT and CDR2 YENEEA. This CDR3 region has 15 residues. V gave up 5 bases and J gave up 2 bases; unmatched junction bases: 5. CDR3 nucleotides: TGTGCCAGCAGCGCCGGACTAGCGGCGCAAGAGACCCAGTACTTC. Translation: CASSAGLAAQETQYF.

This chain links TRBV27 with TRBJ2-1; the match to TRBD2 covers 10 bases. Trimming took 4 bases from V and 6 from J; bases not matched to a gene: 27. The CDR3 consists of 22 residues. Germline CDR1 reads MNHEY; CDR2 reads SMNVEV (reference sequence). The CDR3 here is CASSSRRWKGRLSTSGTNEQFF. The CDR3, as DNA: TGTGCCAGCAGTTCCCGGAGGTGGAAAGGGAGGCTTTCCACTAGCGGGACCAATGAGCAGTTCTTC.

The genes are TRBV3-1 (or the pseudogene TRBV3-2) and TRBJ2-3; no reliable D call. CDR3 length equals 13 residues. The V end was cut by 1 base, the J end by 8 bases, with 10 bases between. The germline V gene encodes CDR1 LGHDT and CDR2 YNNKEL (reference sequence). CDR3 region: CASSQGSPGTQYF. CDR3 nucleotides: TGTGCCAGCAGCCAAGGTTCGCCAGGTACGCAGTATTTT.

The rearrangement links TRBV11-2 to TRBJ2-5; 7 nucleotides match TRBD1. CDR1 and CDR2 (germline): SGHAT, FQNNGV. The CDR3 is 16 residues long. V shed 4 bases, J shed 5 bases, and the junction held 13 bases outside the gene matches. The CDR3 protein is CASSSGTPTGVETQYF. CDR3 bases: TGTGCCAGCAGCTCCGGGACGCCCACAGGGGTTGAGACCCAGTACTTC.

V gene TRBV7-8 combines with J gene TRBJ2-1, with D maybe TRBD2 (6 bases). Per germline, CDR1 SGHVS and CDR2 FQNEAQ. The CDR3 is 17 amino acids. V dropped 4 bases and J dropped 0 bases, with 16 bases sitting between them. The CDR3 region is CASSSSSVGSSYNEQFF. The CDR3 bases are TGTGCCAGCAGCTCTTCTAGCGTGGGGAGCTCCTACAATGAGCAGTTCTTC.

This chain links TRBV6-5 with TRBJ1-2; D gene unclear. The CDR3 runs 14 residues. Trimming cost V 8 bases and J 6 bases, with 19 bases left between them. Germline CDR1 reads MNHEY; CDR2 reads SVGAGI. DNA for the CDR3: TGTGCCAGCCGCAATAGAGAACAGTTGGATGGCTACACCTTC. Translation: CASRNREQLDGYTF.